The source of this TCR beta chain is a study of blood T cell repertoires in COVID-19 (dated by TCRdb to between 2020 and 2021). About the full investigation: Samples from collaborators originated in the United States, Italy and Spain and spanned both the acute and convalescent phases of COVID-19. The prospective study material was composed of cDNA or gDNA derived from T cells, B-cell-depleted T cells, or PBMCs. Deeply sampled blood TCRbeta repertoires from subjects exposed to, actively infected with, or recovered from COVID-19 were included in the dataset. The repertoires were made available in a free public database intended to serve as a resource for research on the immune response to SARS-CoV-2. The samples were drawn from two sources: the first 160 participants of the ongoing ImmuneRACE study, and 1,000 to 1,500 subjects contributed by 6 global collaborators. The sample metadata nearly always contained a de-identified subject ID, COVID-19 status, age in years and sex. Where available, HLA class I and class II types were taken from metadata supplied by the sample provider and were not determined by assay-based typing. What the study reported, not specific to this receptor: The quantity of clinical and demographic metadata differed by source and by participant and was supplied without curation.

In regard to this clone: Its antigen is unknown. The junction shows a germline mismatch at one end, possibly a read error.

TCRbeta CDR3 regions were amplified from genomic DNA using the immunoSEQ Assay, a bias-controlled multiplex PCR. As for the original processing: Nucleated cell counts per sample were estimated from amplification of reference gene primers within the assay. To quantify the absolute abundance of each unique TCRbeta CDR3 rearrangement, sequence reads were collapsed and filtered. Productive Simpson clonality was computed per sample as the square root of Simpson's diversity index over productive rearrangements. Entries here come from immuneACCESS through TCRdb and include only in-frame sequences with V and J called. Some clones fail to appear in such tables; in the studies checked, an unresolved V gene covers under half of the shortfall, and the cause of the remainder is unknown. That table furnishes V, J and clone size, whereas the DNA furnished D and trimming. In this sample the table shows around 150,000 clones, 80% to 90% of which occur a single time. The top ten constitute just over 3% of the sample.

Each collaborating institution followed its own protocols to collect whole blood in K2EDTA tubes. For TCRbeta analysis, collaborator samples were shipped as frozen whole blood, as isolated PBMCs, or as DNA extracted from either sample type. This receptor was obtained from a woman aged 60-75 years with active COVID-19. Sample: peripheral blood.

The DNA is TGTGCCAGCAGTTTCGCGGCCGCGGGGATGGCCGAATTC. This gives the protein CASSFAAAGMAEF. Recombination joined TRBV6-2 or TRBV6-3 with TRBJ2-7, and the D gene may be TRBD2, 6 bases matching. Counted from cysteine to phenylalanine, this CDR3 has 13 amino acids. Only the CDR3 portion is preserved as DNA: 39 bases, with reading frame beginning at the first base. The germline V gene yields MNHEY for CDR1 and SVGEGT for CDR2.